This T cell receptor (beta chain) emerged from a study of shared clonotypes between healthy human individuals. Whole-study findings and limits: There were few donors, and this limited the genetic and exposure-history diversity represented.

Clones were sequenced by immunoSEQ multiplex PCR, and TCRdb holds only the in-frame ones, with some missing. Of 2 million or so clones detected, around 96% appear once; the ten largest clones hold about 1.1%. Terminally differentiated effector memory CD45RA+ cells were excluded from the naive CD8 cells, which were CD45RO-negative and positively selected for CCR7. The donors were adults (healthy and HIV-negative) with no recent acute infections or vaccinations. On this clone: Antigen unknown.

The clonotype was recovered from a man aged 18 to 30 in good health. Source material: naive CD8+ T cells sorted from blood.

In DNA form, the CDR3 reads TGTGCCAGCAGCTTAGCGCGGGTCGTACAGGGGTACCAAGAGACCCAGTACTTC. It is translated as CASSLARVVQGYQETQYF. The V gene is TRBV7-9, the J gene TRBJ2-5; TRBD1 matches at 7 bases. The CDR3 is 18 residues long. With 0 bases clipped from V and 0 bases from J, the junction kept 10 bases outside the gene matches. Germline V gene sequence: CDR1 SEHNR, CDR2 FQNEAQ (reference sequence).